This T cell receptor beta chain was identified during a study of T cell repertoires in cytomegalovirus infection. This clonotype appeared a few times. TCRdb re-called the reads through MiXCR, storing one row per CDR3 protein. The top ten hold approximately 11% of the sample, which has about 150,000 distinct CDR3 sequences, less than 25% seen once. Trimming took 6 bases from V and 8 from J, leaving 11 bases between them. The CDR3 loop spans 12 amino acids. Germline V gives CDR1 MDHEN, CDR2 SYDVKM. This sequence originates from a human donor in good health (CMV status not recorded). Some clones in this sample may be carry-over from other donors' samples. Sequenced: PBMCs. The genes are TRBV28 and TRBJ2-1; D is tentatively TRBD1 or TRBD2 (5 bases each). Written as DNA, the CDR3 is TGTGCCAGCAGATCCAGGGACGATGAGCAGTTCTTC. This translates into CASRSRDDEQFF.